This T cell receptor (beta chain) was identified during a study of cytomegalovirus exposure and HLA in healthy donors. Study conclusions and caveats: Most TCR sequences showed up rarely, but some public TCRs showed up in many donors. A later analysis found TCR association rates differed by HLA locus, highest for DRB1 and lowest for HLA-C.

Details on this clone: The antigen is unknown.

V shed 3 bases, J shed 4 bases, and the junction held 8 bases outside the gene matches. CDR1 is KGHSH, CDR2 LQKENI, per germline. The CDR3 sequence is 15 residues long. Researchers ran the PCR with 60 Vbeta and 13 Jbeta primers. Repertoires were generated with immunoSEQ multiplex PCR, while TCRdb's copy carries only in-frame clones and drops some. The sample lists 250,000 to 350,000 clones, just over 85% occurring once. Sequenced sample: PBMCs. The TCR was taken from a man aged 40-49 years in good health and CMV-seropositive. The genes are TRBV18 and TRBJ2-7; 8 nucleotides line up with TRBD1. CDR3 sequence reads: CASSPGDRPGYEQYF. The CDR3 bases are TGTGCCAGCTCACCTGGGGACAGGCCTGGGTACGAGCAGTACTTC.